This T cell receptor beta chain derives from a study of human T cells and chemical hapten exposure. As for the study in general: The study lasted approximately 25 weeks, and patients were dosed weekly with diphenylcyclopropenone on the scalp throughout.

This clonotype was observed a handful of times. TCRdb re-called the RACE reads with MiXCR, one entry per CDR3 protein. The profile shows under 100,000 distinct CDR3 sequences, roughly 10% of them singletons. The sample's time point: patch test 2, 6 weeks after DPC sensitization. Treatment here: therapeutic diphenylcyclopropenone sensitization with weekly scalp DPC. The sample here was whole blood, taken in connection with sensitization to the hapten diphenylcyclopropenone (DPC). This clonotype was sampled from a woman under 40 with alopecia areata. Some clones in this sample may be carry-over from other donors' samples.

The CDR3 protein is CASSSGNQPQHF. In DNA, the CDR3 is TGTGCCAGCAGTAGCGGGAATCAGCCCCAGCATTTT. The rearrangement links TRBV2 to TRBJ1-5; D unresolved. The V gene's germline CDR1 is SNHLY and CDR2 FYNNEI. The CDR3 has 12 amino acids. Trimming cost V 5 bases and J 4 bases, with 6 bases left between them.